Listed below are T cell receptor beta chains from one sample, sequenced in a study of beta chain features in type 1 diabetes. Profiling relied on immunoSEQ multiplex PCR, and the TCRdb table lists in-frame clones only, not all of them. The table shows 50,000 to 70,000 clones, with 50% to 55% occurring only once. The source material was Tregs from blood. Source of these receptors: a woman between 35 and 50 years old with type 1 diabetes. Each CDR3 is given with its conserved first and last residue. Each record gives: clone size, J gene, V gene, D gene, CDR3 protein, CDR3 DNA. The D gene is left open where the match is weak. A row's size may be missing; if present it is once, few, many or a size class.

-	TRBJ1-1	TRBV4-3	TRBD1	CASSHVRGTGGRRTEAFF	TGCGCCAGCAGCCATGTAAGGGGGACAGGGGGCCGGAGGACTGAAGCTTTCTTT
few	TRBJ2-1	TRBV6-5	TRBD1	CASSRDRGTYNEQFF	TGTGCCAGCAGCCGGGACAGGGGAACCTACAATGAGCAGTTCTTC
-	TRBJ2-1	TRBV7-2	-	CASSLRGGGEEQFF	TGTGCCAGCAGCCTAAGGGGGGGAGGGGAGGAGCAGTTCTTC
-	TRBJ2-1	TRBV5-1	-	CASSSVSDEQFF	TGCGCCAGCAGCTCCGTCTCTGATGAGCAGTTCTTC
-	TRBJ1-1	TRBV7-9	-	CASSSAGVGNTEAFF	TGTGCCAGCAGCTCAGCCGGGGTCGGGAACACTGAAGCTTTCTTT
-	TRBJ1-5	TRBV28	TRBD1	CASRPDRVQPQHF	TGTGCCAGCAGACCGGACAGGGTTCAGCCCCAGCATTTT
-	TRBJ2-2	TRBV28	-	CASSPLGAQNTGELFF	TGTGCCAGCAGTCCCTTAGGGGCCCAGAACACCGGGGAGCTGTTTTTT
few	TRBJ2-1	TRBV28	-	CASSWAAANEQFF	TGTGCCAGCAGTTGGGCAGCCGCCAATGAGCAGTTCTTC
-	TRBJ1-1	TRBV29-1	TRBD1	CSVGGTGGYNNEAFF	TGCAGCGTTGGGGGGACAGGCGGGTATAACAATGAAGCTTTCTTT
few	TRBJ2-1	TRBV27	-	CASRETSTGEQFF	TGTGCCAGCAGGGAGACTAGTACTGGTGAGCAGTTCTTC
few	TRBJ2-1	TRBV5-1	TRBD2	CASSLGLAPSSYNEQFF	TGCGCCAGCAGCTTGGGACTAGCGCCGAGCTCCTACAATGAGCAGTTCTTC
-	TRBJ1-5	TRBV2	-	CASSGFRDGQPQHF	TGTGCCAGCAGTGGGTTCAGGGATGGCCAGCCCCAGCATTTT
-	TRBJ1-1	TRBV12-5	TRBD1	CASGWGVGTGYTEAFF	TGTGCTAGTGGTTGGGGCGTGGGGACAGGGTACACTGAAGCTTTCTTT
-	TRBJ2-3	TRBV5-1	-	CASSLAPGISTDTQYF	TGCGCCAGCAGCTTGGCCCCAGGGATTAGCACAGATACGCAGTATTTT
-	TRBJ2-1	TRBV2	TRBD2	CASRPFLAGGLNEQFF	TGTGCCAGCAGACCCTTTCTAGCGGGAGGGCTCAATGAGCAGTTCTTC
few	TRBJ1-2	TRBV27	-	CASSSAGLGAGHGYTF	TGTGCCAGCAGTTCGGCCGGATTGGGCGCGGGTCATGGCTACACCTTC
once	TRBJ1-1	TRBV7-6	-	CASSLAGQGGAAFF	TGTGCCAGCAGCTTAGCGGGGCAGGGCGGTGCGGCTTTCTTT
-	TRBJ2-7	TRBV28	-	CASSLGGAGDYEQYF	TGTGCCAGCAGTTTAGGCGGGGCAGGTGACTACGAGCAGTACTTC
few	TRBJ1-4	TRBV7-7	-	CASSKTDATNEKLFF	TGTGCTAGCAGCAAGACAGACGCAACTAATGAAAAACTGTTTTTT
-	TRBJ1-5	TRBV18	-	CASSPRGQTNQPQHF	TGTGCCAGCTCACCCCGAGGACAGACAAATCAGCCCCAGCATTTT
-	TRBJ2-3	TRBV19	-	CASSTAGGDNTQYF	TGTGCCAGTAGCACAGCGGGCGGGGATAATACGCAGTATTTT
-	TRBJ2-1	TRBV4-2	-	CASSQARSGSYNEQFF	TGTGCCAGCAGCCAAGCTAGGAGCGGCAGCTACAATGAGCAGTTCTTC
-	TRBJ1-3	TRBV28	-	CASSLVREAGSGNTIYF	TGTGCCAGCAGTTTAGTTAGGGAAGCGGGCTCTGGAAACACCATATATTTT